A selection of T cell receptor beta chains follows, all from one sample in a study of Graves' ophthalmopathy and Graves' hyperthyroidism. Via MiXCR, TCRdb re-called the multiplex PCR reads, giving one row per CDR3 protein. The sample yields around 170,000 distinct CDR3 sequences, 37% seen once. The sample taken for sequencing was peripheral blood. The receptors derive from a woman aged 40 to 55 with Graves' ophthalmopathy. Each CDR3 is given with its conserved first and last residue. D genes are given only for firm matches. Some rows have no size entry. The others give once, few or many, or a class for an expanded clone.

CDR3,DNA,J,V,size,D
CAWSGEGLNTEAFF,TGTGCCTGGAGTGGTGAGGGCCTGAACACTGAAGCTTTCTTT,TRBJ1-1,TRBV30,-,-
CASSYPPGQGSRVNQPQHF,TGTGCCAGCAGTTACCCACCGGGACAGGGCTCTAGAGTCAATCAGCCCCAGCATTTT,TRBJ1-5,TRBV6-2/TRBV6-3,-,TRBD1
CSVSPGAGYGYTF,TGCAGCGTTTCCCCCGGGGCAGGCTATGGCTACACCTTC,TRBJ1-2,TRBV29-1,-,-
CASHERREKQYF,TGTGCCAGCCATGAACGGAGGGAGAAGCAGTACTTC,TRBJ2-7,TRBV6-1,-,-
CASSFGQFYEQYF,TGTGCCAGCAGCTTCGGACAGTTCTACGAGCAGTACTTC,TRBJ2-7,TRBV11-2,many,-
CASSQDQRTQYF,TGTGCCAGCAGCCAAGATCAGCGGACCCAGTACTTC,TRBJ2-5,TRBV3-1,many,-
CSAGQGGDTEAFF,TGCAGTGCTGGACAGGGGGGGGACACTGAAGCTTTCTTT,TRBJ1-1,TRBV20-1,many,TRBD1
CASSLREKAGGPYEQYF,TGTGCCAGCAGCTTGAGGGAAAAGGCAGGGGGCCCCTACGAGCAGTACTTC,TRBJ2-7,TRBV6-1,few,TRBD1
CASREVGGDEQYF,TGTGCCAGCAGGGAAGTCGGGGGAGACGAGCAGTACTTC,TRBJ2-7,TRBV6-1,-,-
CAISENRDSYEQYF,TGTGCCATCAGTGAAAACAGGGACTCCTACGAGCAGTACTTC,TRBJ2-7,TRBV10-3,many,-
CASRPGTSGGYEQYF,TGTGCCAGCAGGCCTGGGACTAGCGGGGGGTACGAGCAGTACTTC,TRBJ2-7,TRBV6-2/TRBV6-3,many,TRBD2
CASNLAGVPYEQYF,TGTGCCAGCAATCTAGCGGGAGTACCCTACGAGCAGTACTTC,TRBJ2-7,TRBV28,once,TRBD2
CATSLAGGPREQYF,TGTGCCACCTCACTAGCGGGAGGGCCGCGTGAGCAGTACTTC,TRBJ2-7,TRBV19,-,TRBD2
CASSPDGATRGEAFF,TGTGCCAGTAGTCCAGATGGGGCCACGCGAGGTGAAGCTTTCTTT,TRBJ1-1,TRBV19,many,-
CASSPTGRNYGYTF,TGCGCCAGCAGTCCAACAGGGCGTAACTATGGCTACACCTTC,TRBJ1-2,TRBV5-1,-,-
CASSRYGTGRPDTQYF,TGTGCCAGCAGCCGGTACGGGACTGGGAGACCAGATACGCAGTATTTT,TRBJ2-3,TRBV11-2,-,-
CAIGAGSAYEQYF,TGTGCCATCGGGGCAGGGAGTGCCTACGAGCAGTACTTC,TRBJ2-7,TRBV10-3,-,-
CASSRLAGGPLYYEGYF,TGTGCCAGCAGTCGACTAGCGGGAGGGCCACTTTACTACGAGGGGTACTTC,TRBJ2-7,TRBV28,-,TRBD2
CATSDSPTRETQYF,TGTGCCACCAGTGATTCTCCTACCCGAGAGACCCAGTACTTC,TRBJ2-5,TRBV24-1,many,-
CASSTGHPGYNTGELFF,TGTGCCAGCAGCACGGGCCACCCGGGATACAACACCGGGGAGCTGTTTTTT,TRBJ2-2,TRBV11-2,many,-
CASSYSETGGESPLHF,TGTGCCAGCAGTTACTCTGAGACAGGGGGCGAATCACCCCTCCACTTT,TRBJ1-6,TRBV6-5,many,TRBD1
CAIRTSGVNTGELFF,TGTGCCATCAGGACTAGCGGCGTGAACACCGGGGAGCTGTTTTTT,TRBJ2-2,TRBV10-3,-,TRBD2
CASSLAGVTGYGYTF,TGTGCCAGCAGCTTAGCGGGGGTTACAGGCTATGGCTACACCTTC,TRBJ1-2,TRBV7-8,many,-
CASSGDRGRPNSPLHF,TGTGCCAGCAGCGGGGACAGGGGGCGCCCAAATTCACCCCTCCACTTT,TRBJ1-6,TRBV5-5,many,TRBD1
CASRATASGGSYEQYF,TGTGCCAGCAGGGCAACTGCTAGCGGGGGTTCCTACGAGCAGTACTTC,TRBJ2-7,TRBV6-1,-,TRBD2
CASSFTGMNTEAFF,TGTGCCAGCAGCTTTACAGGAATGAACACTGAAGCTTTCTTT,TRBJ1-1,TRBV11-2,many,-
CASRTDTYGYTF,TGTGCCAGTAGGACAGATACCTATGGCTACACCTTC,TRBJ1-2,TRBV2,many,-
CASSIRLAGGADTQYF,TGTGCCAGTAGTATCCGCTTAGCGGGGGGGGCAGATACGCAGTATTTT,TRBJ2-3,TRBV19,many,TRBD2
CASSQVQGEAQPQHF,TGCGCCAGCAGCCAAGTGCAGGGGGAAGCTCAGCCCCAGCATTTT,TRBJ1-5,TRBV4-1,-,TRBD1
CASSYPTGGWTGELFF,TGTGCCAGCAGTTACCCGACAGGGGGCTGGACCGGGGAGCTGTTTTTT,TRBJ2-2,TRBV6-2/TRBV6-3,-,TRBD1
CASSPTRLAKNIQYF,TGTGCCAGCAGTCCAACTCGCCTAGCCAAAAACATTCAGTACTTC,TRBJ2-4,TRBV28,many,-
CASSSGDNYGYTF,TGTGCCAGCAGCTCAGGGGACAACTATGGCTACACCTTC,TRBJ1-2,TRBV11-3,many,-
CASSQDQGPISGNTIYF,TGCGCCAGCAGCCAAGACCAGGGGCCCATCTCTGGAAACACCATATATTTT,TRBJ1-3,TRBV4-3,-,-
CASSPSGQGYEQYF,TGTGCCAGCAGCCCGAGCGGACAGGGCTACGAGCAGTACTTC,TRBJ2-7,TRBV6-2/TRBV6-3,few,TRBD1
CAWSGTVNTEAFF,TGTGCCTGGAGTGGTACGGTGAACACTGAAGCTTTCTTT,TRBJ1-1,TRBV30,-,-
CASSAGTLQETQYF,TGTGCCAGCAGTGCCGGGACTTTACAAGAGACCCAGTACTTC,TRBJ2-5,TRBV27,many,-
CASSGHLSQPQHF,TGCGCCAGCAGTGGACATTTGAGTCAGCCCCAGCATTTT,TRBJ1-5,TRBV10-2,-,-
CASSSARGLAGYTF,TGTGCCAGCAGCTCAGCTCGGGGTTTGGCTGGCTACACCTTC,TRBJ1-2,TRBV7-1,many,-
CASSLVLDTENRQYF,TGTGCCAGCAGCTTGGTGTTGGATACCGAGAACAGGCAGTACTTC,TRBJ2-7,TRBV2,-,-
CASSPRAYEQYF,TGTGCCAGCAGTCCCCGGGCCTACGAGCAGTACTTC,TRBJ2-7,TRBV6-2/TRBV6-3,many,-
CASSAPRTGGGETQYF,TGTGCCAGCAGTGCCCCCCGGACAGGGGGCGGCGAGACCCAGTACTTC,TRBJ2-5,TRBV7-2,-,TRBD1
CANSHGGLAGRETQYF,TGTGCCAACAGTCACGGAGGACTAGCGGGACGCGAGACCCAGTACTTC,TRBJ2-5,TRBV12-3/TRBV12-4,-,TRBD2
CASSPAWSTEAFF,TGCGCCAGCAGTCCAGCATGGTCCACTGAAGCTTTCTTT,TRBJ1-1,TRBV4-3,-,-
CASSLGRLDSNEQYF,TGTGCCAGCAGCTTAGGGCGGCTAGACAGCAACGAGCAGTACTTC,TRBJ2-7,TRBV7-8,-,-
CSAEGNMNTEAFF,TGCAGTGCGGAGGGGAACATGAACACTGAAGCTTTCTTT,TRBJ1-1,TRBV20-1,many,-
CAGNGGKNTGELFF,TGTGCCGGCAACGGAGGGAAAAACACCGGGGAGCTGTTTTTT,TRBJ2-2,TRBV10-3,many,-
CASSPNNRGAFF,TGTGCCAGCAGCCCGAATAACCGAGGAGCTTTCTTT,TRBJ1-1,TRBV28,-,-
CASRGDGLSLTGELFF,TGTGCCAGCAGGGGGGACGGACTAAGTCTCACCGGGGAGCTGTTTTTT,TRBJ2-2,TRBV6-2/TRBV6-3,many,-
CASSFRKLEQYF,TGTGCCAGCAGTTTCCGGAAACTCGAGCAGTACTTC,TRBJ2-7,TRBV28,-,-
CASSLEFTEAFF,TGTGCCAGCAGTTTAGAATTTACTGAAGCTTTCTTT,TRBJ1-1,TRBV12-3/TRBV12-4,many,-
CASHSSREHYEQYF,TGTGCCTCCCATTCCTCCCGGGAGCACTACGAGCAGTACTTC,TRBJ2-7,TRBV28,-,-
CAISGGRTSVAYEQYF,TGTGCCATCAGTGGTGGAAGAACTAGCGTTGCCTACGAGCAGTACTTC,TRBJ2-7,TRBV10-3,-,TRBD2
CASGQVDRNTEAFF,TGTGCCAGCGGCCAAGTTGACAGGAACACTGAAGCTTTCTTT,TRBJ1-1,TRBV3-1,many,-